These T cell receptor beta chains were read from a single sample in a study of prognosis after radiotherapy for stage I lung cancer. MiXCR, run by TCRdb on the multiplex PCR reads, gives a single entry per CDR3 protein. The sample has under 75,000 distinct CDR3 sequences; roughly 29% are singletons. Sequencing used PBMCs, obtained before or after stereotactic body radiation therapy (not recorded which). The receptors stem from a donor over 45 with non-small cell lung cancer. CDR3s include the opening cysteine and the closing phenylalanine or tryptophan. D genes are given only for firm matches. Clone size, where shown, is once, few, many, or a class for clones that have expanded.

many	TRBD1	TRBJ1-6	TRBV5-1	CASSASPGQQNSPLHF	TGCGCCAGCAGCGCCTCCCCGGGACAGCAGAATTCACCCCTCCACTTT
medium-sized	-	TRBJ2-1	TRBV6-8	CASSGHREREQFF	TGTGCCAGCAGTGGGCACAGGGAGCGTGAGCAGTTCTTC
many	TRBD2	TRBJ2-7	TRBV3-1	CASSTSGRAEQYF	TGTGCCAGCAGTACCTCTGGGAGGGCCGAGCAGTACTTC
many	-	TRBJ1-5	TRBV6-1	CASSDIAGSNQPQHF	TGTGCCAGCAGTGACATTGCAGGGAGCAATCAGCCCCAGCATTTT
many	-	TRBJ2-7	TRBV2	CASSVTAYEQYF	TGTGCCAGCAGTGTGACCGCCTACGAGCAGTACTTC
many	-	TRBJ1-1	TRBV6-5	CASSYDWGMNTEAFF	TGTGCCAGCAGTTATGATTGGGGCATGAACACTGAAGCTTTCTTT
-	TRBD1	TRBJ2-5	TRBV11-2	CASAPGTVQETQYF	TGTGCCAGTGCCCCCGGGACAGTACAAGAGACCCAGTACTTC
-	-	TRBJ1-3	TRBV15	CATSRDGPSLTGNTIYF	TGTGCCACCAGCAGAGATGGGCCGTCCCTAACTGGAAACACCATATATTTT
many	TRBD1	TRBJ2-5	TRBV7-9	CASSSPGGGETQYF	TGTGCCAGCAGCTCCCCAGGGGGCGGGGAGACCCAGTACTTC
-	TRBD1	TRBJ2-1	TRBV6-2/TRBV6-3	CASSGSYRGDDNEQFF	TGTGCCAGCAGTGGGTCTTACAGGGGCGATGACAATGAGCAGTTCTTC
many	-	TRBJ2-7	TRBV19	CASANSGTKIPYEQYF	TGTGCCAGTGCTAACTCCGGGACAAAAATTCCCTACGAGCAGTACTTC
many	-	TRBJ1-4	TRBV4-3	CASSQDLGGLREKLFF	TGCGCCAGCAGCCAAGATTTGGGGGGGCTTCGTGAAAAACTGTTTTTT
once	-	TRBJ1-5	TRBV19	CASSSRRTPSNQPQHF	TGTGCCAGTAGTTCTCGCCGGACACCCTCTAATCAGCCCCAGCATTTT
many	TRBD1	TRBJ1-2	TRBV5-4	CASSLDREEDYTF	TGTGCCAGCAGCCTGGACAGGGAGGAGGACTACACCTTC
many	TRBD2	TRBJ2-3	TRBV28	CASSSSGVVRTDTQYF	TGTGCCAGCAGCTCGAGCGGGGTTGTTCGCACAGATACGCAGTATTTT
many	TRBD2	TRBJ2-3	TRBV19	CASSASGGSTDTQYF	TGTGCCAGTAGTGCCAGCGGGGGGAGCACAGATACGCAGTATTTT
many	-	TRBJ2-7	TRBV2	CASSTGIRDEQYF	TGTGCCAGCAGTACAGGGATCCGGGACGAGCAGTACTTC
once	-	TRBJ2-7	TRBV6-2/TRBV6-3	CASSYPAVYEQYF	TGTGCCAGCAGTTACCCAGCTGTGTACGAGCAGTACTTC
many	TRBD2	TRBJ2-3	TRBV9	CASSVLSGGDTQYF	TGTGCCAGCAGCGTGCTTAGCGGGGGAGATACGCAGTATTTT
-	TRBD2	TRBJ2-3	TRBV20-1	CSAPMGTSGGAETQYF	TGCAGTGCCCCCATGGGGACTAGCGGGGGGGCCGAAACGCAGTATTTT
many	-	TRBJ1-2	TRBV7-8	CASSLEGNYGYTF	TGTGCCAGCAGCTTAGAGGGGAACTATGGCTACACCTTC